The 29 T cell receptor beta chains reported below all come from one sample, sequenced in a study of blood T cell repertoires in COVID-19. Profiling relied on immunoSEQ multiplex PCR, and the TCRdb table lists in-frame clones only, not all of them. Of around 130,000 clones in the sample, 65% to 90% were seen once. The sample taken for sequencing was peripheral blood. The source of these receptors is a human donor in a cohort sampled during active COVID-19.

The V call is TRBV5-1, the J call TRBJ1-1; D might be TRBD1 (5 bases). Per germline, CDR1 SGHRS and CDR2 YFSETQ. Trimming removed 5 bases at V and 7 bases at J, with 18 bases between. The CDR3 is 14 residues long. CDR3 in amino acids: CASSRSAGGDEAFF. The CDR3 nucleotides are TGCGCCAGCAGTCGCTCCGCCGGGGGTGATGAAGCTTTCTTT. Filled out from reference TRBV5-1 and TRBJ1-1, the complete variable domain reads KAGVTQTPRYLIKTRGQQVTLSCSPISGHRSVSWYQQTPGQGLQFLFEYFSETQRNKGNFPGRFSGRQFSNSRSEMNVSTLELGDSALYLCASSRSAGGDEAFFGQGTRLTVV.

This clone turned up a few times. CDR3: CASSQAGAPRGDTQYF. The CDR3, as DNA: TGTGCCAGCAGTCAGGCGGGGGCTCCCCGTGGAGATACGCAGTATTTT. V and J are TRBV6-6 and TRBJ2-3, with TRBD2 as a possible D gene (7 bases). The length of the CDR3 is 16 residues. V was pared by 5 bases and J by 5 bases, with 20 bases between. Germline values: CDR1 MNHNY, CDR2 SVGAGI (reference sequence).

This sequence joins TRBV10-2 and TRBJ2-3; 11 bases align to TRBD2. This CDR3 region has 15 residues. Trimming at V came to 4 bases and at J to 6 bases, leaving 6 bases not matched to a gene. The V gene's germline CDR1 is WSHSY and CDR2 SAAADI. The DNA for the CDR3 is TGCGCCAGCAGTGGACTAGCGGGGTTAGGGGATACGCAGTATTTT. This gives the protein CASSGLAGLGDTQYF.

The sample holds one count of this clone. J is TRBJ1-1 and V is TRBV5-4, with D maybe TRBD1 (6 bases). The germline gives CDR1 SGHNT, CDR2 YYREEE (reference sequence). The V end was cut by 7 bases, the J end by 1 base, with 11 bases between. This CDR3 has 13 amino acids. The CDR3 spells CASQGHPNTEAFF. The DNA of the CDR3 is TGTGCCAGCCAGGGACACCCGAACACTGAAGCTTTCTTT.

This chain uses TRBV3-1 (or the pseudogene TRBV3-2) with TRBJ2-5; D not certain. The germline V gene encodes CDR1 LGHDT and CDR2 YNNKEL (reference sequence). CDR3 length: 15 residues. V was shortened by 0 bases and J by 5 bases, with 13 bases between the two germline ends. CDR3 loop: CASSQDPLSSETQYF. CDR3 coding DNA: TGTGCCAGCAGCCAAGATCCGCTAAGCTCGGAGACCCAGTACTTC.

V and J are TRBV29-1 and TRBJ2-4, with D unresolved. There are 16 residues in the CDR3. CDR1 SQVTM and CDR2 ANQGSEA come from the germline V gene. Between the trimmed V and J ends, which lost 7 bases and 0 bases, there was a span of 19 bases. CDR3 in amino acids: CSAWAGQLGAKNIQYF. DNA of the CDR3: TGCAGCGCCTGGGCAGGCCAGCTCGGAGCCAAAAACATTCAGTACTTC. The full variable domain, with the rest looked up from reference TRBV29-1 and TRBJ2-4, is SAVISQKPSRDICQRGTSLTIQCQVDSQVTMMFWYRQQPGQSLTLIATANQGSEATYESGFVIDKFPISRPNLTFSTLTVSNMSPEDSSIYLCSAWAGQLGAKNIQYFGAGTRLSVL.

V is TRBV4-1 and J is TRBJ1-2; the match to TRBD1 covers 8 bases. Germline CDR1 MGHRA, CDR2 YSYEKL. Losses at the gene ends were 0 bases for V and 5 bases for J; bases not matched to a gene: 11. This CDR3 spans 17 amino acids. CDR3 bases: TGCGCCAGCAGCCAAGATTCCTTGACAGGGGCGTTGTATGGCTACACCTTC. It translates to CASSQDSLTGALYGYTF.

The chain joins TRBV5-1 to TRBJ2-5, with D perhaps matching TRBD2 (6 bases). V shed 5 bases and J shed 4 bases, with 12 bases lying between them. Germline V lookup: CDR1 SGHRS, CDR2 YFSETQ. The length of the CDR3 is 13 residues. As DNA, the CDR3 is TGCGCCAGCAGTTCGGGGGTTGGAGAGACCCAGTACTTC. This sequence encodes CASSSGVGETQYF.

Remarks on this clone: Other DNA sequences in the sample encode the same CDR3. The chain is built from TRBV7-2 and TRBJ2-3, with 10 nucleotides matching TRBD2. The CDR3 has 15 residues. Losses at the gene ends were 4 bases for V and 3 bases for J; bases not matched to a gene: 4. Germline V gene sequence: CDR1 SGHTA, CDR2 FQGNSA. CDR3 DNA sequence: TGTGCCAGCAGCTCGCTAGCGGGGGTGACAGATACGCAGTATTTT. As protein: CASSSLAGVTDTQYF.

The chain uses TRBV27 and TRBJ2-5, with TRBD2 matching over 8 bases. This CDR3 contains 16 residues. Germline CDR1 reads MNHEY; CDR2 reads SMNVEV (reference sequence). Germline trimming cut 5 bases from V and 1 base from J; bases unmatched to any gene: 9. The CDR3 spells CASSPISGLAQETQYF. CDR3 in DNA: TGTGCCAGCAGTCCAATATCCGGACTAGCCCAAGAGACCCAGTACTTC.

This clone appeared a few times. CDR3 coding DNA: TGTGCCAGCAGTTTCAGGCTACAGGGTGACGAGCAGTACTTC. It translates to CASSFRLQGDEQYF. This chain joins TRBV6-6 and TRBJ2-7; a possible D gene is TRBD1 (6 bases). Trimming removed 4 bases from V and 5 bases from J, with 15 bases in between. Germline V gene data show CDR1 as MNHNY and CDR2 as SVGAGI (reference sequence). This CDR3 has 14 residues.

This rearrangement joins TRBV2 to TRBJ2-3, with D possibly being TRBD1 (6 bases). CDR1 SNHLY and CDR2 FYNNEI come from the germline V gene. The V and J ends lost 6 bases and 2 bases respectively, with 15 bases between them. The CDR3 totals 15 residues. As DNA, the CDR3 is TGTGCCAGCAGCGCCGACAGGCAAAACACAGATACGCAGTATTTT. Translation: CASSADRQNTDTQYF.

The CDR3 sequence is CASSKGIPYEQYF. In DNA, the CDR3 is TGTGCCAGCAGTAAGGGGATTCCCTACGAGCAGTACTTC. V usage is TRBV5-4 and J usage is TRBJ2-7; tentatively, D is TRBD1 (5 bases). CDR3 size: 13 residues. Trimming stripped 5 bases from V and 2 bases from J, with 11 bases between. The germline V gene encodes CDR1 SGHNT and CDR2 YYREEE (reference sequence).

This sequence joins TRBV6-5 and TRBJ1-2, with 9 nucleotides matching TRBD1. The CDR3 is 14 residues long. Trimming at V came to 7 bases and at J to 6 bases, leaving 9 bases not matched to a gene. Germline loops: CDR1 MNHEY, CDR2 SVGAGI. The CDR3: CASTQGDRADGYTF. CDR3 coding DNA: TGTGCCAGCACCCAGGGGGACAGGGCGGATGGCTACACCTTC.

The gene calls are TRBV18 and TRBJ2-1, with TRBD2 identical over 7 bases. Looked up from germline, CDR1 is KGHSH and CDR2 is LQKENI. CDR3 size: 15 residues. Germline trimming cut 4 bases from V and 9 bases from J; bases unmatched to any gene: 12. In DNA form, the CDR3 reads TGTGCCAGCTCACTGCCGGGACTATCGGGGGGTGAGCAGTTCTTC. Protein sequence: CASSLPGLSGGEQFF.

The chain combines TRBV6-1 with TRBJ1-6, with D perhaps TRBD1 (5 bases). V was clipped by 1 base and J by 11 bases, with 12 bases between them. From germline, CDR1 is MNHNS and CDR2 SASEGT. The CDR3 runs 14 residues. CDR3 protein: CASSEGPGGAPLHF. CDR3 in DNA: TGTGCCAGCAGTGAAGGGCCGGGGGGTGCACCCCTCCACTTT.

The rearrangement uses TRBV2 and TRBJ1-2, with D perhaps TRBD1 (5 bases). V was clipped by 3 bases and J by 4 bases, with 9 bases between them. Germline V lookup: CDR1 SNHLY, CDR2 FYNNEI. The CDR3 is made up of 13 amino acids. The CDR3 nucleotides are TGTGCCAGCAGTGAGGACATGGCCTATGGCTACACCTTC. As protein: CASSEDMAYGYTF.

V usage is TRBV7-2 and J usage is TRBJ1-3; TRBD1 matches at 8 bases. J gave up 3 bases and V 6 bases, and 7 bases lay outside the gene matches. The CDR3 length is 15 residues. Germline V lookup: CDR1 SGHTA, CDR2 FQGNSA. CDR3: CASSSQGARGNTIYF. In DNA form, the CDR3 reads TGTGCCAGCAGTTCCCAGGGGGCGCGTGGAAACACCATATATTTT.

This chain uses TRBV6-2 or TRBV6-3 with TRBJ1-2, with D possibly being TRBD1 (6 bases). Trimming stripped 0 bases from V and 4 bases from J, with 9 bases between. This CDR3 is 14 amino acids long. From germline, CDR1 is MNHEY and CDR2 SVGEGT. As DNA, the CDR3 is TGTGCCAGCAGTTACTCGACAGGCGGCTATGGCTACACCTTC. Protein sequence: CASSYSTGGYGYTF.

V and J are TRBV6-5 and TRBJ2-3; possible D gene TRBD1, 5 bases. The CDR3 loop spans 14 amino acids. CDR1 and CDR2 (germline): MNHEY, SVGAGI. V dropped 4 bases and J dropped 0 bases, with 8 bases sitting between them. The CDR3 coding sequence is TGTGCCAGCAGTTGGCAGGGAAGCACAGATACGCAGTATTTT. It is translated as CASSWQGSTDTQYF.

The V gene is TRBV5-1, the J gene TRBJ2-1, with 11 nucleotides matching TRBD1. CDR1 and CDR2 from the germline V gene are SGHRS and YFSETQ. This CDR3 is 15 amino acids long. The V gene end was trimmed by 2 bases and the J gene end by 4 bases; junction bases not matched to a gene: 2. The CDR3 sequence is CASSFGQGAYNEQFF. In nucleotides, the CDR3 is TGCGCCAGCAGCTTCGGACAGGGGGCATACAATGAGCAGTTCTTC.

The CDR3, as DNA: TGTGCCAGCAGTTACCCCAGACAGGGGGGGAACACTGAAGCTTTCTTT. It encodes CASSYPRQGGNTEAFF. The rearrangement joins TRBV28 to TRBJ1-1; 9 bases are shared with TRBD1. V was clipped by 4 bases and J by 1 base; unmatched bases: 7. The germline gives CDR1 MDHEN, CDR2 SYDVKM. This CDR3 region has 16 residues.

The J gene is TRBJ1-1, the V gene TRBV12-3 or TRBV12-4; 8 bases are shared with TRBD1. The CDR3 has 13 amino acids. Trimming at V came to 7 bases and at J to 4 bases, leaving 5 bases not matched to a gene. The CDR3 DNA reads as TGTGCCAGCACCAAAACAGGGGGCACTGAAGCTTTCTTT. This encodes CASTKTGGTEAFF.

The rearrangement links TRBV14 to TRBJ2-3, with 7 positions matching TRBD1. The germline V gene has CDR1 SGHDN and CDR2 FVKESK. The CDR3 consists of 16 residues. V was pared by 0 bases and J by 2 bases, with 5 bases of the junction left unmatched. The CDR3 DNA sequence: TGTGCCAGCAGCCAAGATACAGGGGCCATCACAGATACGCAGTATTTT. Its protein product is CASSQDTGAITDTQYF.

The genes are TRBV10-3 and TRBJ1-5; 7 nucleotides agree with TRBD1. Trimming removed 2 bases from V and 4 bases from J; junction bases left unmatched: 5. Germline V lookup: CDR1 ENHRY, CDR2 SYGVKD. The CDR3 is 15 residues long. The chain's CDR3 is CAISEGQAQNQPQHF. CDR3 coding DNA: TGTGCCATCAGTGAGGGACAGGCGCAGAATCAGCCCCAGCATTTT.

The chain recombines TRBV9 with TRBJ1-2, with 7 bases lining up with TRBD1. The CDR3 is 13 amino acids. Per germline, CDR1 SGDLS and CDR2 YYNGEE. V shed 3 bases and J 8 bases; nucleotides not matched to a gene: 7. CDR3 protein: CASSGTRQGGYTF. DNA for the CDR3: TGTGCCAGCAGCGGGACGAGACAGGGAGGCTACACCTTC.

The V gene is TRBV29-1, the J gene TRBJ2-7; TRBD2 matches 7 bases. Germline V gene lookup returns CDR1 SQVTM and CDR2 ANQGSEA. This CDR3 contains 13 residues. Trimming at V came to 3 bases and at J to 4 bases, leaving 6 bases not matched to a gene. The DNA of the CDR3 is TGCAGCGTTGACGGGGAGGGTCGGTACGAGCAGTACTTC. Amino acids: CSVDGEGRYEQYF.

The chain combines TRBV3-1 (or the pseudogene TRBV3-2) with TRBJ1-2; possible D gene TRBD1, 5 bases. Between the trimmed V and J ends, which lost 5 bases and 7 bases, there was a span of 17 bases. The CDR3 length is 14 residues. Germline loops: CDR1 LGHDT, CDR2 YNNKEL (reference sequence). The CDR3 DNA reads TGTGCCAGCAGCAGGGGAGGGCAGGGAGGTGGCTACACCTTC. Protein: CASSRGGQGGGYTF.

In DNA, the CDR3 is TGTGCCAGCAGTGGGGGCCCTTCTTATCAGCCCCAGCATTTT. Translation: CASSGGPSYQPQHF. The rearrangement uses TRBV2 and TRBJ1-5; maybe TRBD1 (5 bases). From germline, CDR1 is SNHLY and CDR2 FYNNEI. This CDR3 comprises 14 residues. Trimming shortened V by 4 bases and J by 5 bases, and 12 bases separated the two germline ends. Filled out from reference TRBV2 and TRBJ1-5, the complete variable domain reads EPEVTQTPSHQVTQMGQEVILRCVPISNHLYFYWYRQILGQKVEFLVSFYNNEISEKSEIFDDQFSVERPDGSNFTLKIRSTKLEDSAMYFCASSGGPSYQPQHFGDGTRLSIL.